A single sample gave rise to the 12 T cell receptor beta chains below, sequenced in a study of shared clonotypes between healthy human individuals. Generated by immunoSEQ multiplex PCR, the TCRdb table keeps only in-frame clones and is missing some. The sample comprises around 510,000 clones, around 96% of which are singletons, and approximately 0.067% rests with the top ten. Sequenced sample: naive CD4+ T cells sorted from blood. Subset of the sample: CD45RA+ positively selected. Receptors were obtained from a woman in her 30s in good health.

CDR3 sequence: CASSRQGIYGYTF. In DNA, the CDR3 is TGTGCCAGCAGCCGACAGGGGATCTATGGCTACACCTTC. The chain uses TRBV2 and TRBJ1-2, with 8 nucleotides matching TRBD1. Unmatched junction bases numbered 4, after V lost 6 bases and J lost 4 bases. The CDR3 is made up of 13 amino acids. Germline CDR1 reads SNHLY; CDR2 reads FYNNEI.

The chain carries TRBV15 and TRBJ1-6, with unresolved D. Per germline, CDR1 LNHNV and CDR2 YYDKDF (reference sequence). The V gene lost 1 base and the J gene lost 10 bases, with 20 bases spanning the gap. The CDR3 consists of 17 residues. The CDR3 sequence: CATSRVPPHGSGSPLHF. The CDR3 DNA sequence: TGTGCCACCAGCAGAGTACCCCCCCACGGTTCGGGCTCACCCCTCCACTTT.

The chain employs TRBV5-1 and TRBJ1-3; 9 nucleotides line up with TRBD1. V was pared by 4 bases and J by 3 bases, with 8 bases of the junction left unmatched. The CDR3 has 16 amino acids. Germline CDR1 reads SGHRS; CDR2 reads YFSETQ. As DNA, the CDR3 is TGCGCCAGCAGCGGAAGAGGACAGGGGAATGGAAACACCATATATTTT. This gives the protein CASSGRGQGNGNTIYF.

The gene calls are TRBV6-5 and TRBJ1-3; D possibly corresponds to TRBD1 (6 bases). Germline V lookup: CDR1 MNHEY, CDR2 SVGAGI. V was clipped by 6 bases and J by 4 bases, with 13 bases between them. The CDR3 covers 14 residues. CDR3 amino acids: CASRSTGLGNTIYF. CDR3 DNA sequence: TGTGCCAGCAGATCAACAGGGTTGGGAAACACCATATATTTT.

The sample holds one count of this clone. CDR3 sequence reads: CASSMSGQGYEQYF. Here the CDR3 DNA reads TGCGCCAGCAGCATGTCCGGACAGGGCTACGAGCAGTACTTC. V gene TRBV5-1 combines with J gene TRBJ2-5; 8 bases line up with TRBD1. The end of the DNA aligns better with TRBJ2-7, so the J call may be wrong. This CDR3 is 14 amino acids long. Per germline, CDR1 SGHRS and CDR2 YFSETQ.

The rearrangement joins TRBV28 to TRBJ2-1; 14 positions agree with TRBD2. J gave up 6 bases and V 7 bases, and 5 bases lay outside the gene matches. CDR1 MDHEN and CDR2 SYDVKM come from the germline V gene. This CDR3 has 15 residues. CDR3 in DNA: TGTGCCAGCACTCAGGGACTAGCGGGAGCCAATGAGCAGTTCTTC. Its translation: CASTQGLAGANEQFF.

V is TRBV6-1 and J is TRBJ2-7; 11 bases agree with TRBD2. This CDR3 is built from 14 residues. CDR1 is MNHNS and CDR2 is SASEGT in the germline V gene. The V gene end was trimmed by 10 bases and the J gene end by 2 bases; junction bases not matched to a gene: 7. For the CDR3, the DNA is TGTGCCACATTACCTAGCGGGAGGACCTACGAGCAGTACTTC. Its protein product is CATLPSGRTYEQYF.

Only one count was recorded for this clone. This chain uses TRBV19 with TRBJ1-3; TRBD1 aligns across 9 bases. The CDR3 runs to 16 residues. Germline values: CDR1 LNHDA, CDR2 SQIVND (reference sequence). Unmatched junction bases numbered 5, after V lost 5 bases and J lost 0 bases. The CDR3 nucleotides read TGTGCCAGTAGTGTGGGACAGGGAAGCTCTGGAAACACCATATATTTT. Translation: CASSVGQGSSGNTIYF.

This clone was counted once. This chain uses TRBV19 with TRBJ1-3; D gene ambiguous. CDR1 and CDR2 from the germline V gene are LNHDA and SQIVND (reference sequence). The CDR3 length is 17 residues. Trimming removed 0 bases at V and 0 bases at J, with 12 bases between. CDR3 nucleotide sequence: TGTGCCAGTAGTATAGAGAACAGCTTCGTCTCTGGAAACACCATATATTTT. Translation gives CASSIENSFVSGNTIYF.

The chain joins TRBV28 to TRBJ2-3, with 11 bases lining up with TRBD2. The CDR3 extends over 16 amino acids. Germline V gene data show CDR1 as MDHEN and CDR2 as SYDVKM. V shed 1 base, J shed 3 bases, and the junction held 3 bases outside the gene matches. This CDR3 reads CASSLFTSGGTDTQYF. The CDR3 DNA reads TGTGCCAGCAGTTTATTCACTAGCGGGGGAACAGATACGCAGTATTTT.

CDR3 DNA: TGTGCCAGCTCACTCGGGCACGGGGAAATGAACACTGAAGCTTTCTTT. This translates into CASSLGHGEMNTEAFF. The genes are TRBV18 and TRBJ1-1; D unclear. CDR1 and CDR2 (germline): KGHSH, LQKENI. Between the trimmed V and J ends, which lost 4 bases and 0 bases, there was a span of 15 bases. The CDR3 has 16 residues.

This sequence joins TRBV28 and TRBJ2-7, with 10 bases matching TRBD1. The V segment lost 11 bases and the J segment 6 bases; nucleotides outside the gene matches: 13. This CDR3 has 14 amino acids. The germline V gene has CDR1 MDHEN and CDR2 SYDVKM. CDR3 amino acids: CAATTGGQGFEQYF. CDR3 nucleotides: TGTGCCGCTACTACGGGGGGACAGGGGTTCGAGCAGTACTTC. The full variable domain, in which reference TRBV28 and TRBJ2-7 provide the parts outside the CDR3, is DVKVTQSSRYLVKRTGEKVFLECVQDMDHENMFWYRQDPGLGLRLIYFSYDVKMKEKGDIPEGYSVSREKKERFSLILESASTNQTSMYLCAATTGGQGFEQYFGPGTRLTVT.